One and the same sample provided the 23 T cell receptor beta chains below, sequenced in a study of T cells expressing NK-cell markers. For each CDR3 protein, TCRdb gives one entry from its re-call of the 5' RACE reads, without DNA. The sample table sets out 150,000 to 180,000 distinct CDR3 sequences. Specimen: blood T cells: a sorted CD56 or NKG2C T cell subset, CD4+ or CD8+ T cells, or bulk PBMC T cells (not recorded which). The receptor source for this set is a woman in her forties or fifties in good health.

The rearrangement joins TRBV7-9 to TRBJ2-3; absent DNA, TCRdb's TRBD2 call cannot be checked. From germline, CDR1 is SEHNR and CDR2 FQNEAQ (reference sequence). This CDR3 has 15 residues. The CDR3 sequence: CASSPSGGSTDTQYF.

This chain connects TRBV10-3 to TRBJ2-3; there is no DNA to check the TCRdb D call of TRBD2. The CDR3 is made up of 13 amino acids. The germline gives CDR1 ENHRY, CDR2 SYGVKD. CDR3 sequence: CAILAGDMDTQYF.

The V and J genes are TRBV20-1 and TRBJ2-3; the TRBD2 assignment by TCRdb is unverifiable without DNA. The CDR3 covers 15 residues. Germline assignment: CDR1 DFQATT and CDR2 SNEGSKA (reference sequence). The chain's CDR3 is CSARDGRGDGDTQYF.

This chain connects TRBV7-8 to TRBJ2-7; absent DNA, TCRdb's TRBD2 call cannot be checked. The CDR3 totals 16 residues. Germline-derived CDR1 and CDR2 are SGHVS and FQNEAQ. This chain's CDR3 is CASSSSGEGNLYEQYF.

The chain carries TRBV4-1 and TRBJ1-3. CDR1 is MGHRA and CDR2 is YSYEKL in the germline V gene. The CDR3 spans 15 residues. This chain's CDR3 is CASSQEPHGGNTIYF.

The chain is built from TRBV5-1 and TRBJ2-3; TCRdb gives TRBD1 as the D gene, but with no DNA this cannot be confirmed. Germline CDR1 SGHRS, CDR2 YFSETQ. The CDR3 contains 16 residues. The CDR3 sequence is CASSLGGTADTDTQYF.

This rearrangement joins TRBV3-1 to TRBJ1-2; TCRdb's assignment of TRBD1 cannot be checked, as there is no DNA. The CDR3 spans 15 residues. CDR1 LGHDT and CDR2 YNNKEL come from the germline V gene (reference sequence). CDR3 residues: CASSQDRTGFYGYTF. Full variable domain (rest looked up from reference TRBV3-1 and TRBJ1-2): DTAVSQTPKYLVTQMGNDKSIKCEQNLGHDTMYWYKQDSKKFLKIMFSYNNKELIINETVPNRFSPKSPDKAHLNLHINSLELGDSAVYFCASSQDRTGFYGYTFGSGTRLTVV.

The chain has TRBV14 and TRBJ2-5; the TRBD2 assignment by TCRdb is unverifiable without DNA. Germline CDR1 reads SGHDN; CDR2 reads FVKESK. The CDR3 has 14 amino acids. CDR3 protein: CASSVLAGVETQYF. The full variable domain, rest sourced from reference TRBV14 and TRBJ2-5, is EAGVTQFPSHSVIEKGQTVTLRCDPISGHDNLYWYRRVMGKEIKFLLHFVKESKQDESGMPNNRFLAERTGGTYSTLKVQPAELEDSGVYFCASSVLAGVETQYFGPGTRLLVL.

V usage is TRBV29-1 and J usage is TRBJ2-7; TCRdb picks TRBD2, but there is no DNA to check that call. This CDR3 has 13 amino acids. Germline V CDR1 and CDR2: SQVTM, ANQGSEA. The CDR3 sequence is CSVREGQTYEQYF.

The chain uses TRBV7-9 and TRBJ2-1. The CDR3 is 14 amino acids. Germline CDR1 SEHNR, CDR2 FQNEAQ (reference sequence). The CDR3 protein is CASSGQGPYNEQFF.

V is TRBV7-9 and J is TRBJ2-1; TCRdb designates TRBD2, a call that cannot be tested without DNA. Germline V CDR1 and CDR2: SEHNR, FQNEAQ (reference sequence). CDR3 length: 15 amino acids. CDR3 sequence: CASSFRAGSYNEQFF.

The V gene is TRBV4-1, the J gene TRBJ1-1; without DNA, the TCRdb call of TRBD1 cannot be checked. Germline CDR1 reads MGHRA; CDR2 reads YSYEKL. The CDR3 consists of 18 residues. CDR3 amino acids: CASSLNTGTGGINTEAFF.

The chain employs TRBV3-1 and TRBJ2-4; TCRdb gives TRBD1 as the D gene, but with no DNA this cannot be confirmed. Germline values: CDR1 LGHDT, CDR2 YNNKEL (reference sequence). This CDR3 contains 16 residues. This chain's CDR3 is CASSLGSPPAKNIQYF. The full variable domain, rest sourced from reference TRBV3-1 and TRBJ2-4, is DTAVSQTPKYLVTQMGNDKSIKCEQNLGHDTMYWYKQDSKKFLKIMFSYNNKELIINETVPNRFSPKSPDKAHLNLHINSLELGDSAVYFCASSLGSPPAKNIQYFGAGTRLSVL.

This rearrangement joins TRBV7-8 to TRBJ2-1; TCRdb's D call, TRBD1, is unchecked because there is no DNA. In germline, CDR1 is SGHVS, CDR2 FQNEAQ. The length of the CDR3 is 16 residues. The CDR3 is CASSLGPGLGINEQFF.

The rearrangement links TRBV3-1 to TRBJ2-1; absent DNA, TCRdb's TRBD2 call cannot be checked. In germline, CDR1 is LGHDT, CDR2 YNNKEL (reference sequence). CDR3 length equals 14 residues. The CDR3 spells CASSQGTGSNEQFF.

This chain uses TRBV11-2 with TRBJ2-5; the D call of TRBD2 rests on TCRdb alone, since no DNA is present to check it. Germline V gene lookup returns CDR1 SGHAT and CDR2 FQNNGV. The CDR3 runs 14 residues. The CDR3: CASSSTGGPETQYF.

This chain connects TRBV29-1 to TRBJ2-6. Germline lookup yields CDR1 SQVTM and CDR2 ANQGSEA. The length of the CDR3 is 12 residues. The CDR3: CSAWTGANVLTF. Full variable domain (missing parts from reference TRBV29-1 and TRBJ2-6): SAVISQKPSRDICQRGTSLTIQCQVDSQVTMMFWYRQQPGQSLTLIATANQGSEATYESGFVIDKFPISRPNLTFSTLTVSNMSPEDSSIYLCSAWTGANVLTFGAGSRLTVL.

CDR3 sequence: CASSQPTSGVYNEQFF. This rearrangement joins TRBV4-1 to TRBJ2-1; TCRdb's D call of TRBD2 is untestable without DNA. Looked up from germline, CDR1 is MGHRA and CDR2 is YSYEKL. The CDR3 spans 16 residues.

The chain is built from TRBV12-3 or TRBV12-4 and TRBJ2-5. There are 15 residues in the CDR3. This chain's CDR3 is CASSFNTRLWETQYF.

The chain is built from TRBV20-1 and TRBJ2-1; TCRdb proposes TRBD1, but this gene call is untestable without DNA. This CDR3 has 15 residues. Germline values: CDR1 DFQATT, CDR2 SNEGSKA (reference sequence). The CDR3 reads CSARDLAGGYNEQFF.

The J gene is TRBJ2-7, the V gene TRBV5-1. CDR3 length: 13 residues. CDR1 and CDR2 from the germline V gene are SGHRS and YFSETQ. The CDR3 loop is CASSLVTQDEQYF.

The rearrangement links TRBV9 to TRBJ2-6. The CDR3 is 14 amino acids. Germline lookup yields CDR1 SGDLS and CDR2 YYNGEE. CDR3: CASSVVGGANVLTF.

The gene calls are TRBV13 and TRBJ2-7. The CDR3 loop spans 15 amino acids. Germline lookup yields CDR1 PRHDT and CDR2 FYEKMQ (reference sequence). The CDR3 reads CASSLGHERRYEQYF. Variable domain in full (rest from reference TRBV13 and TRBJ2-7): AAGVIQSPRHLIKEKRETATLKCYPIPRHDTVYWYQQGPGQDPQFLISFYEKMQSDKGSIPDRFSAQQFSDYHSELNMSSLELGDSALYFCASSLGHERRYEQYFGPGTRLTVT.